This T cell receptor (beta chain) was sequenced for a study of T-cell reconstitution after alpha-beta-depleted transplantation in children. This CDR3 contains 10 residues. Germline V gene lookup returns CDR1 DFQATT and CDR2 SNEGSKA (reference sequence). Between the trimmed V and J ends, which lost 7 bases and 5 bases, there was a span of 8 bases. Construction of the TCRbeta library involved unique molecular identifiers. Via MiXCR, TCRdb re-called the PCR reads, giving one row per CDR3 protein. This table holds around 960,000 distinct CDR3 sequences, roughly 29% found once. The chain links TRBV20-1 to TRBJ2-5, with no clear D. This clonotype was obtained from a boy less than two years old who had a stem cell transplant for SCID, so the T cells may come from the graft donor. Sample: PBMCs, mostly from graft donor cells, taken 360 days after TCRalphabeta/CD19-depleted stem cell transplant. The CDR3 bases are TGCAGTGTCCATCCGGAGACCCAGTACTTC. Translation: CSVHPETQYF.